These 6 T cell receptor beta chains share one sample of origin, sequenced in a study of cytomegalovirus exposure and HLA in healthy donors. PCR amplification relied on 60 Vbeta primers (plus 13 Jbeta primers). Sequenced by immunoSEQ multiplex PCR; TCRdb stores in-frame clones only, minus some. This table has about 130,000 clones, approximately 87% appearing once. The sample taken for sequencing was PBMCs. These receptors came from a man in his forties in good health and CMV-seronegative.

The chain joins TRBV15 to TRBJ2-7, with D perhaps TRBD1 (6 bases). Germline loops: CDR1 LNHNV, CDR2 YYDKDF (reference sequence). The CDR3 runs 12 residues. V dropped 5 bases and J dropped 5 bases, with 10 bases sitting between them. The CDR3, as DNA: TGTGCCACCAGCGTACAGGGCCACGAGCAGTACTTC. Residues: CATSVQGHEQYF.

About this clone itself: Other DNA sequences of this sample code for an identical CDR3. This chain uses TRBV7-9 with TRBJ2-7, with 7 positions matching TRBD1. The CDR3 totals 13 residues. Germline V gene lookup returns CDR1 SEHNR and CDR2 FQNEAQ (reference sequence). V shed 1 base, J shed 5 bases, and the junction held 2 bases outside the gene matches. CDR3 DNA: TGTGCCAGCAGCTTAGAGGGGGCAGACGAGCAGTACTTC. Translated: CASSLEGADEQYF.

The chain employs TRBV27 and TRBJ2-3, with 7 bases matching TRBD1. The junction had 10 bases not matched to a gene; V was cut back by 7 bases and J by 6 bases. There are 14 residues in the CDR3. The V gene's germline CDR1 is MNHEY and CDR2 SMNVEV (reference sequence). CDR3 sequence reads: CASKRDRVTDTQYF. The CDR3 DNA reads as TGTGCCAGCAAGAGAGACAGGGTAACTGATACGCAGTATTTT.

CDR3: CASREQGTGANVLTF. The CDR3 bases are TGTGCCAGCAGGGAACAGGGGACTGGGGCCAACGTCCTGACTTTC. This chain joins TRBV7-3 and TRBJ2-6, with TRBD1 matching over 7 bases. Germline-derived CDR1 and CDR2 are SGHTA and FQGTGA. The CDR3 runs to 15 residues. Trimming cost V 6 bases and J 2 bases; bases outside gene matches: 4.

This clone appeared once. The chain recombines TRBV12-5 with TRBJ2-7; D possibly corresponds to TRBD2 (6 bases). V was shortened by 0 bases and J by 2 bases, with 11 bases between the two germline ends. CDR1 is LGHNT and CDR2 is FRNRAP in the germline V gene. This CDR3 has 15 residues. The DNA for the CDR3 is TGTGCTAGTGGTTTGGTGCGGGACTTCACCTACGAGCAGTACTTC. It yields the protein CASGLVRDFTYEQYF.

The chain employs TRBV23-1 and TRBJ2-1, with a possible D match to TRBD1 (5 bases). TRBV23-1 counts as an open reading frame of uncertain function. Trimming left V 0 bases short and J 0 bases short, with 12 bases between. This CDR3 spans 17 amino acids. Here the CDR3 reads CASSQSKDTSSYNEQFF. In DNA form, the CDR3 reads TGCGCCAGCAGTCAATCGAAGGACACCAGCTCCTACAATGAGCAGTTCTTC.